This T cell receptor beta chain was captured by sequencing in a study of blood T cell repertoires in COVID-19. Study-level information: Acute-phase and convalescent COVID-19 samples originated in the United States, Italy and Spain. Sample material is recorded as cDNA or gDNA derived from T cells, B-cell-depleted T cells, or PBMCs.

The sample holds a few counts of this clone. An end of the junction differs from the germline gene, which may be a read error. Self-reported history from a screening survey and questionnaire set each donor's cohort. The CDR3 length is 13 residues. Germline V gives CDR1 SQVTM, CDR2 ANQGSEA. Authors' processing steps: Amplification of reference gene primers was used by the study to estimate nucleated cell counts. The method was immunoSEQ multiplex PCR; TCRdb's version includes in-frame clones alone and lacks a portion of them. For V, J and clone size, that table is used; D and trimming come from the DNA. The sample records approximately 270,000 clones, approximately 90% being singletons.

Sequencing was carried out using PBMCs or T cells enriched from blood (not recorded which). The TCR originated in a woman in her thirties with acute COVID-19. This chain links TRBV29-1 with TRBJ1-1, with D perhaps matching TRBD1 (5 bases). The CDR3 region has the DNA TGCAGCGTAGAAGGGGTTAGGAGCACTGAAGCTTTCTTT. Its translation is CSVEGVRSTEAFF.